Each of the 2 T cell receptor beta chains below was sequenced from the same sample in a study of cytomegalovirus exposure and HLA in healthy donors. The PCR employed 60 Vbeta primers together with 13 Jbeta primers. The protocol was immunoSEQ multiplex PCR, while the TCRdb copy is restricted to in-frame clones and leaves out a portion. This sample yields 200,000 to 250,000 clones, of which less than 85% are seen a single time; around 0.63% belongs to the top ten. The source material was PBMCs. All receptors come from a man aged 18 to 29 in good health and CMV-seronegative.

This clone has only one observation. V is TRBV11-2 and J is TRBJ2-3; possibly TRBD2 for D (6 bases). Germline V gene sequence: CDR1 SGHAT, CDR2 FQNNGV. Trimming removed 4 bases from V and 2 bases from J, with 13 bases in between. The CDR3 contains 15 residues. The CDR3 is CASSWGVGYTDTQYF. The CDR3 region has the DNA TGTGCCAGCAGCTGGGGGGTGGGGTACACAGATACGCAGTATTTT.

This clone was found once. The CDR3 here is CASSNSGRENEQFF. In nucleotides, the CDR3 is TGCGCCAGCAGCAATAGCGGGAGGGAAAATGAGCAGTTCTTC. This rearrangement joins TRBV5-1 to TRBJ2-1; 11 nucleotides agree with TRBD2. Germline V gives CDR1 SGHRS, CDR2 YFSETQ. This CDR3 region has 14 residues. The V gene end was trimmed by 4 bases and the J gene end by 7 bases; junction bases not matched to a gene: 4. The whole variable domain, remainder taken from reference TRBV5-1 and TRBJ2-1, is KAGVTQTPRYLIKTRGQQVTLSCSPISGHRSVSWYQQTPGQGLQFLFEYFSETQRNKGNFPGRFSGRQFSNSRSEMNVSTLELGDSALYLCASSNSGRENEQFFGPGTRLTVL.